This T cell receptor (beta chain) was identified in a study of blood T cell repertoires in COVID-19. On the study more broadly: Researchers got acute and convalescent COVID-19 samples from the United States, Italy and Spain. PBMCs, B-cell-depleted T cells, or T cells provided the cDNA or gDNA that made up the material.

For recovered donors of Cohort 3, there were two negative PCRs, clearance, or symptom resolution. Sequencing was performed with immunoSEQ multiplex PCR; in TCRdb, only in-frame clones are kept and a portion is missing. The profile shows a few hundred thousand clones, less than 90% of them singletons. Germline-derived CDR1 and CDR2 are SGHTA and FQGNSA. After removal of 3 bases from V and 4 bases from J, the junction contained 2 bases not matched to a gene. The CDR3 has 14 residues. The receptor comes from a woman aged 50 to 60 who had recovered from COVID-19. The sequencing input was PBMCs or T cells enriched from blood (not recorded which). This chain links TRBV7-2 with TRBJ1-2; 10 bases are shared with TRBD1. In nucleotides, the CDR3 is TGTGCCAGCAGCTTCGACAGGGGGCCCTATGGCTACACCTTC. Amino acids: CASSFDRGPYGYTF.